This TCR beta chain was documented in a study of blood T cell repertoires in COVID-19. The overall study: The United States, Italy and Spain supplied acute and convalescent COVID-19 samples. The analysed material was cDNA or gDNA that came from T cells, B-cell-depleted T cells, or PBMCs.

The CDR3 runs 15 residues. V was cut by 2 bases and J by 2 bases, with 10 bases left in between. The germline V gene has CDR1 KGHSH and CDR2 LQKENI. Authors' processing steps: Cell counts per sample came from amplifying reference gene primers. Produced via immunoSEQ multiplex PCR; TCRdb's table is partial and in-frame only. The V and J calls and clone size were taken over from that table, and D and trimming were inferred from the DNA. This sample has 300,000 to 450,000 clones, with around 84% found just once. This clonotype was sampled from a woman between 18 and 29 years old with acute or convalescent COVID-19. This chain uses TRBV18 with TRBJ2-1; a possible D gene is TRBD2 (6 bases). Sequenced: peripheral blood. Here the CDR3 DNA reads TGTGCCAGCTCACCAAAAGGCGGGACCTACAATGAGCAGTTCTTC. It translates to CASSPKGGTYNEQFF.